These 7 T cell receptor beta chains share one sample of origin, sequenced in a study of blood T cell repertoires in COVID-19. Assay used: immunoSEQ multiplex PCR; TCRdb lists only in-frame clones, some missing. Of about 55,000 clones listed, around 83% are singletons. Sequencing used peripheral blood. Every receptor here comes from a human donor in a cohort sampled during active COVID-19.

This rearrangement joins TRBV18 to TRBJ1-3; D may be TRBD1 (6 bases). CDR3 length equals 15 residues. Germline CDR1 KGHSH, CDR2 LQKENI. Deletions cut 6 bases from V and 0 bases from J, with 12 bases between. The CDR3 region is CASSRGQSSGNTIYF. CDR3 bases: TGTGCCAGCTCCCGCGGACAGAGCTCTGGAAACACCATATATTTT.

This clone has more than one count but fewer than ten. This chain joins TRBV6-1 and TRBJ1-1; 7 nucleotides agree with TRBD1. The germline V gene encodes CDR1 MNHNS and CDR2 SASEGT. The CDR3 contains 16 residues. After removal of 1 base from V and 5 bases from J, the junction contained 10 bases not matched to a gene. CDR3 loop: CASSEDRGNIGTEAFF. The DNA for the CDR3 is TGTGCCAGCAGTGAAGACAGGGGAAACATCGGGACTGAAGCTTTCTTT.

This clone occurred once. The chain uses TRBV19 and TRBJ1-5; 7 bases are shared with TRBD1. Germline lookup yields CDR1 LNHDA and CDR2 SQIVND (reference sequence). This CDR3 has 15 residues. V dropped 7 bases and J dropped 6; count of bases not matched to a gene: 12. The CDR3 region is CASIPNRGNGQPQHF. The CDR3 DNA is TGTGCCAGTATACCGAACAGGGGAAACGGTCAGCCCCAGCATTTT.

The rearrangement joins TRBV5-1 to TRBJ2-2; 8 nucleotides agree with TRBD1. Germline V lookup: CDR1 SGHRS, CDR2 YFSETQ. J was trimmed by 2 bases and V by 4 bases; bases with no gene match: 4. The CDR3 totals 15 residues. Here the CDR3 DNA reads TGCGCCAGCAGCAATGGACAGGGTAACACCGGGGAGCTGTTTTTT. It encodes CASSNGQGNTGELFF.

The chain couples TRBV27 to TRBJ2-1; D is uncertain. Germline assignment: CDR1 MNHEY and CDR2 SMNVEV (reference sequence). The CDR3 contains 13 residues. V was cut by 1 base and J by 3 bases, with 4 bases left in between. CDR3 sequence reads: CASSLLVYNEQFF. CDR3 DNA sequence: TGTGCCAGCAGTTTATTAGTCTACAATGAGCAGTTCTTC.

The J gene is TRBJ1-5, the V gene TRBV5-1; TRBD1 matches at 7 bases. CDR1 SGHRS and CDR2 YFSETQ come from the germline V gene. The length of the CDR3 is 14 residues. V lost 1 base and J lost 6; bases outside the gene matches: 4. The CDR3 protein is CASSLRGGGQPQHF. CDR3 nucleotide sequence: TGCGCCAGCAGCTTGCGAGGGGGCGGTCAGCCCCAGCATTTT.

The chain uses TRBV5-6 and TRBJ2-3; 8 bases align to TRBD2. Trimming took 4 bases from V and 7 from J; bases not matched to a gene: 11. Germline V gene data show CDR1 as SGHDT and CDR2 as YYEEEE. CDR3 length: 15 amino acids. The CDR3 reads CASSQLAEAPHTQYF. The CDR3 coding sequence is TGTGCCAGCAGCCAACTAGCGGAAGCCCCCCATACGCAGTATTTT. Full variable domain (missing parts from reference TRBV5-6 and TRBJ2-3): DAGVTQSPTHLIKTRGQQVTLRCSPKSGHDTVSWYQQALGQGPQFIFQYYEEEERQRGNFPDRFSGHQFPNYSSELNVNALLLGDSALYLCASSQLAEAPHTQYFGPGTRLTVL.